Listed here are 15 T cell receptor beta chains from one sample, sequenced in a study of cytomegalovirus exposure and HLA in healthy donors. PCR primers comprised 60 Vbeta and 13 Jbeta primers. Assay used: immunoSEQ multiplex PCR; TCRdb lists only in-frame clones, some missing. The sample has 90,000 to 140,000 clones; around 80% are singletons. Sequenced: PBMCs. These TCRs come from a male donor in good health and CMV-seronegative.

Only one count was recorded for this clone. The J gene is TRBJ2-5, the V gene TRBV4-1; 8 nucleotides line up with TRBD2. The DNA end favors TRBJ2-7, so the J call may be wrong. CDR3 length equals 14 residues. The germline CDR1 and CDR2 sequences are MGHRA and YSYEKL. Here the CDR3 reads CASSQTGLAYEQYF. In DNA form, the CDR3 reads TGCGCCAGCAGCCAGACGGGACTAGCCTACGAGCAGTACTTC.

Here the CDR3 DNA reads TGTGCCAGCACTGAGGCGGGGCCCACCTACGAGCAGTACTTC. It translates to CASTEAGPTYEQYF. The chain combines TRBV6-1 with TRBJ2-7, with D possibly matching TRBD2 (6 bases). V was shortened by 7 bases and J by 2 bases, with 15 bases between the two germline ends. Germline V CDR1 and CDR2: MNHNS, SASEGT. This CDR3 spans 14 amino acids.

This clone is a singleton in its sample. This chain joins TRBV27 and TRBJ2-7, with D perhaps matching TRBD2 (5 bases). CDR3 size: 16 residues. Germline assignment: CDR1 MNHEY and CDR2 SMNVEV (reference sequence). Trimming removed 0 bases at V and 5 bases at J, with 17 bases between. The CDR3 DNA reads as TGTGCCAGCAGTTTATCCACGGGATCCTCACGCCACGAGCAGTACTTC. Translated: CASSLSTGSSRHEQYF.

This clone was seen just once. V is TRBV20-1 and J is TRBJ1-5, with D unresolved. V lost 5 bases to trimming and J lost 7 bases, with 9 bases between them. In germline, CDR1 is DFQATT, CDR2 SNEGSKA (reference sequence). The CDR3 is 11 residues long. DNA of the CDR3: TGCAGTGCTCAGAGGGAGCAGCCCCAGCATTTT. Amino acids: CSAQREQPQHF.

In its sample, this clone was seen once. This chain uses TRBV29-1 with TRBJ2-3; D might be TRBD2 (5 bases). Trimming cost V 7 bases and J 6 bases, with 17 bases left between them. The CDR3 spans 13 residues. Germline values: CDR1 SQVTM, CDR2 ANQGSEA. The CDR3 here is CSARLSGGDTQYF. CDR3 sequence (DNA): TGCAGCGCCCGACTATCAGGCGGGGATACGCAGTATTTT.

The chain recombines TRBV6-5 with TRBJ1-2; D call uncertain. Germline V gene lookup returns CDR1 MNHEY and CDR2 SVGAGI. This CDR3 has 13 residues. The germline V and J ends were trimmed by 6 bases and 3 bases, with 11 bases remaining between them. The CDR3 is CASRTGIYYGYTF. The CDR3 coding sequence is TGTGCCAGCAGGACGGGGATTTACTATGGCTACACCTTC.

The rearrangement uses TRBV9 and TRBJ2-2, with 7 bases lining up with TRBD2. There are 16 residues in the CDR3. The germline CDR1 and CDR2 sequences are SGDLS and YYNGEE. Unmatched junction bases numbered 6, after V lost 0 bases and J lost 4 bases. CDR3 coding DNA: TGTGCCAGCAGCGTAGTGGAGGGAGGGCGCACCGGGGAGCTGTTTTTT. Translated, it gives CASSVVEGGRTGELFF.

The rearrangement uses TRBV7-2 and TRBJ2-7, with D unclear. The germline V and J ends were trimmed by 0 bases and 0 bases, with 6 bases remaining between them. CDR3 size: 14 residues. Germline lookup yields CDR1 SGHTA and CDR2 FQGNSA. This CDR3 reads CASSLAHLSYEQYF. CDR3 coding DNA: TGTGCCAGCAGCTTAGCACACCTCTCCTACGAGCAGTACTTC.

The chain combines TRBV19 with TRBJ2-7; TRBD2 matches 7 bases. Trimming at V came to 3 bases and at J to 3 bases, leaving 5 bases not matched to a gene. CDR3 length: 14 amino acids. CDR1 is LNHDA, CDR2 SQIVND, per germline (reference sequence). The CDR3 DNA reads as TGTGCCAGTAGTATGGCTAGCGGACTCTACGAGCAGTACTTC. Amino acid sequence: CASSMASGLYEQYF.

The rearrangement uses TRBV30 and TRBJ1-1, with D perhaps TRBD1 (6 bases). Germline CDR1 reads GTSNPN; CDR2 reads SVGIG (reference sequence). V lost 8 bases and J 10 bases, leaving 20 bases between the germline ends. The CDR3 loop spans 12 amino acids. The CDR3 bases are TGTGCCCAAAAAGGAGGGGGGGCGGGAGCTTTCTTT. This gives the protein CAQKGGGAGAFF.

This CDR3 is CAWSIAGLTGELFF. DNA of the CDR3: TGTGCCTGGAGCATAGCGGGACTCACCGGGGAGCTGTTTTTT. V gene TRBV30 combines with J gene TRBJ2-2; 8 nucleotides line up with TRBD2. CDR3 length: 14 residues. Germline lookup yields CDR1 GTSNPN and CDR2 SVGIG (reference sequence). J gave up 4 bases and V 3 bases, and 4 bases lay outside the gene matches. Full variable domain (missing parts from reference TRBV30 and TRBJ2-2): SQTIHQWPATLVQPVGSPLSLECTVEGTSNPNLYWYRQAAGRGLQLLFYSVGIGQISSEVPQNLSASRPQDRQFILSSKKLLLSDSGFYLCAWSIAGLTGELFFGEGSRLTVL.

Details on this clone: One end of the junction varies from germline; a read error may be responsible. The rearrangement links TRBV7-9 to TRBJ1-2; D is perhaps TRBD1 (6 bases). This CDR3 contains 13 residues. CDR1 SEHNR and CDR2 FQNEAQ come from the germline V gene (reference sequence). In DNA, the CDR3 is TGTTCCAGCAGCGTACAGGGTCTCGAAGGCTACACCTTC. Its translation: CSSSVQGLEGYTF.

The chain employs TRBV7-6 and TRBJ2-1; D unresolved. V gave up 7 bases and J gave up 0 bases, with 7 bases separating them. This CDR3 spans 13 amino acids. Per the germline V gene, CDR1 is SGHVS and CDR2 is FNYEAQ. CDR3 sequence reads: CASTADSYNEQFF. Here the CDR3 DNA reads TGTGCCAGCACTGCGGACTCCTACAATGAGCAGTTCTTC.

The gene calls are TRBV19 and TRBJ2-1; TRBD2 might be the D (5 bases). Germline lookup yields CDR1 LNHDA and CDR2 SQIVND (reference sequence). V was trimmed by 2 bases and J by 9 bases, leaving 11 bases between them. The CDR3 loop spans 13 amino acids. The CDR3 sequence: CASSITMAGEQFF. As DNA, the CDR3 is TGTGCCAGTAGTATAACAATGGCGGGTGAGCAGTTCTTC.

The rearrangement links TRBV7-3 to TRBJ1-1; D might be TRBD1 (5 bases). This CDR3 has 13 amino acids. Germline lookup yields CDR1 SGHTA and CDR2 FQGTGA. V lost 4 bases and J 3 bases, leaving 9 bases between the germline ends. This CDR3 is CASSWGRDTEAFF. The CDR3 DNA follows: TGTGCCAGCAGCTGGGGGAGGGACACTGAAGCTTTCTTT. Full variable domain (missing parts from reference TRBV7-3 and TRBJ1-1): GAGVSQTPSNKVTEKGKYVELRCDPISGHTALYWYRQSLGQGPEFLIYFQGTGAADDSGLPNDRFFAVRPEGSVSTLKIQRTERGDSAVYLCASSWGRDTEAFFGQGTRLTVV.